This TCR beta chain was documented in a study of Graves' ophthalmopathy and Graves' hyperthyroidism. At the level of the study: Peripheral blood (taken before any treatment) was collected at initial diagnosis. Overall study findings and caveats: Cross-validated, the 13-signature model showed 87.88%/81.08% sensitivity/specificity, and 80%/75% in the test set.

With respect to this clonotype: The antigen remains undetermined.

In germline, CDR1 is SGHNT, CDR2 YYREEE (reference sequence). V was shortened by 3 bases and J by 6 bases, with 13 bases between the two germline ends. CDR3 length: 14 residues. Amplified material comprised TCR beta CDR3 regions derived from RNA transcripts. RT-PCR in the first round used HTBI primers; a second-round multiplex PCR followed. One entry per CDR3 protein results from TCRdb running MiXCR on the multiplex PCR reads. The sample yields hundreds of thousands of distinct CDR3 sequences, 40% seen once. The receptor comes from an adult man with Graves' ophthalmopathy. Sequenced material: peripheral blood. The chain recombines TRBV5-4 with TRBJ1-5, with TRBD1 as a possible D gene (6 bases). The CDR3 DNA reads TGTGCCAGCAGCTCCCCCGGGGGCAGTCAGCCCCAGCATTTT. Protein sequence: CASSSPGGSQPQHF.